One sample yielded the 16 T cell receptor beta chains listed below, sequenced in a study of blood T cell repertoires in COVID-19. Assay: immunoSEQ multiplex PCR; the TCRdb copy retains only in-frame clones and omits some. The table includes about 220,000 clones, approximately 86% detected once. The sequencing sample was made of peripheral blood. All receptors derive from a man aged 35-49 years with acute or convalescent COVID-19.

This sequence joins TRBV2 and TRBJ2-1, with D possibly matching TRBD2 (6 bases). This CDR3 contains 15 residues. Trimming pared 1 base from V and 7 bases from J, leaving 14 bases between. Germline CDR1 reads SNHLY; CDR2 reads FYNNEI. Written as DNA, the CDR3 is TGTGCCAGCAGTGAAGAGGGACTCGGAGAGAATGAGCAGTTCTTC. Residues: CASSEEGLGENEQFF.

This clone was picked up a small number of times. The chain links TRBV28 to TRBJ2-7, with D perhaps matching TRBD2 (6 bases). This CDR3 contains 15 residues. The germline gives CDR1 MDHEN, CDR2 SYDVKM. Between the trimmed V and J ends, which lost 7 bases and 0 bases, there was a span of 16 bases. This CDR3 reads CASIDSGSSSYEQYF. The DNA for the CDR3 is TGTGCCAGCATCGATAGCGGTTCTAGCTCCTACGAGCAGTACTTC. Drawing the rest from reference TRBV28 and TRBJ2-7, the complete variable domain is DVKVTQSSRYLVKRTGEKVFLECVQDMDHENMFWYRQDPGLGLRLIYFSYDVKMKEKGDIPEGYSVSREKKERFSLILESASTNQTSMYLCASIDSGSSSYEQYFGPGTRLTVT.

This clone has a handful of counts. The chain recombines TRBV3-1 (or the pseudogene TRBV3-2) with TRBJ1-4, with D maybe TRBD1 (6 bases). V was cut by 4 bases and J by 8 bases, with 17 bases left in between. The CDR3 totals 15 residues. The V gene's germline CDR1 is LGHDT and CDR2 YNNKEL (reference sequence). CDR3 residues: CASSRRQAVDEKLFF. DNA of the CDR3: TGTGCCAGCAGCCGGCGACAGGCGGTGGACGAAAAACTGTTTTTT.

The chain combines TRBV5-1 with TRBJ1-2, with unresolved D. Germline lookup yields CDR1 SGHRS and CDR2 YFSETQ. V shed 0 bases and J shed 3 bases, with 6 bases lying between them. The CDR3 is 13 residues long. The CDR3 DNA is TGCGCCAGCAGCTTGGACAGCTACTATGGCTACACCTTC. It is translated as CASSLDSYYGYTF.

This chain connects TRBV7-3 to TRBJ2-1; no reliable D call. The CDR3 length is 15 residues. Trimming shortened V by 5 bases and J by 0 bases, and 11 bases separated the two germline ends. CDR1 and CDR2 (germline): SGHTA, FQGTGA. The CDR3 DNA follows: TGTGCCAGCAGCCTTTCTCCCAGCTCCTACAATGAGCAGTTCTTC. Translation: CASSLSPSSYNEQFF.

Only one count was recorded for this clone. The genes are TRBV19 and TRBJ2-2; D unclear. Germline CDR1 reads LNHDA; CDR2 reads SQIVND (reference sequence). V was pared by 4 bases and J by 0 bases, with 6 bases between. The CDR3 sequence is 14 residues long. CDR3 coding DNA: TGTGCCAGTAGTACAAATGCGAACACCGGGGAGCTGTTTTTT. Protein: CASSTNANTGELFF.

This clone appeared a single time. The rearrangement links TRBV28 to TRBJ2-7; D might be TRBD1 (6 bases). This CDR3 contains 14 residues. V was pared by 6 bases and J by 3 bases, with 15 bases between. CDR1 and CDR2 from the germline V gene are MDHEN and SYDVKM. CDR3 nucleotide sequence: TGTGCCAGCAGCATTCCAGGGGCCATCTACGAGCAGTACTTC. It translates to CASSIPGAIYEQYF. Looking up the rest from reference TRBV28 and TRBJ2-7 gives the full variable domain: DVKVTQSSRYLVKRTGEKVFLECVQDMDHENMFWYRQDPGLGLRLIYFSYDVKMKEKGDIPEGYSVSREKKERFSLILESASTNQTSMYLCASSIPGAIYEQYFGPGTRLTVT.

The V gene is TRBV2, the J gene TRBJ1-5; 7 nucleotides align to TRBD1. The germline V gene has CDR1 SNHLY and CDR2 FYNNEI. After removal of 5 bases from V and 0 bases from J, the junction contained 4 bases not matched to a gene. The CDR3 is made up of 15 amino acids. CDR3 region: CASSRDSFSNQPQHF. The CDR3 DNA sequence: TGTGCCAGCAGTCGGGACAGCTTTAGCAATCAGCCCCAGCATTTT.

This chain joins TRBV3-1 (or the pseudogene TRBV3-2) and TRBJ1-3, with D possibly being TRBD1 (5 bases). In germline, CDR1 is LGHDT, CDR2 YNNKEL (reference sequence). Trimming shortened V by 2 bases and J by 4 bases, and 15 bases separated the two germline ends. The CDR3 spans 16 residues. The CDR3 is CASSQPSSGRGNTIYF. The CDR3 DNA follows: TGTGCCAGCAGCCAACCTTCTTCAGGGCGAGGAAACACCATATATTTT.

The chain is built from TRBV24-1 and TRBJ1-6; 7 positions agree with TRBD1. Germline V gene lookup returns CDR1 KGHDR and CDR2 SFDVKD. The CDR3 length is 19 residues. V gave up 1 base and J gave up 0 bases; unmatched junction bases: 8. This CDR3 reads CATSDFGGGKGSYNSPLHF. CDR3 sequence (DNA): TGTGCCACCAGTGATTTCGGAGGGGGCAAGGGCTCCTATAATTCACCCCTCCACTTT.

The chain employs TRBV27 and TRBJ1-2; tentative D call: TRBD1 (6 bases). CDR1 is MNHEY, CDR2 SMNVEV, per germline (reference sequence). V dropped 1 base and J dropped 6 bases, with 18 bases sitting between them. This CDR3 contains 16 residues. As DNA, the CDR3 is TGTGCCAGCAGTTTATGGTCCACAGGGAGCGGCCATGGCTACACCTTC. It translates to CASSLWSTGSGHGYTF.

A single count supports this clone. The chain recombines TRBV19 with TRBJ2-7; 8 nucleotides match TRBD1. With V trimmed by 6 bases and J by 5 bases, 15 bases remained unmatched. In germline, CDR1 is LNHDA, CDR2 SQIVND (reference sequence). The CDR3 is 16 residues long. This CDR3 is CASRPRGRGRPDEQYF. The CDR3 DNA sequence: TGTGCCAGTAGACCACGGGGCAGGGGGCGCCCCGACGAGCAGTACTTC.

In DNA form, the CDR3 reads TGTGCCAGCAGCTCCTACGGGACTAGCGGAAACAATGAGCAGTTCTTC. As protein: CASSSYGTSGNNEQFF. The gene calls are TRBV5-4 and TRBJ2-1; 11 nucleotides align to TRBD2. With V trimmed by 3 bases and J by 5 bases, 7 bases remained unmatched. Germline V gene data show CDR1 as SGHNT and CDR2 as YYREEE (reference sequence). This CDR3 region has 16 residues.

The chain links TRBV12-3 or TRBV12-4 to TRBJ2-2; D not resolved. Trimming removed 8 bases from V and 1 base from J, with 5 bases in between. This CDR3 comprises 12 residues. The CDR3 region has the DNA TGTGCCAGCCTCCGGAACACCGGGGAGCTGTTTTTT. Translating gives CASLRNTGELFF.

This clone showed up just a few times. The chain combines TRBV7-9 with TRBJ1-2, with D maybe TRBD1 (6 bases). Between the trimmed V and J ends, which lost 0 bases and 4 bases, there was a span of 12 bases. Per germline, CDR1 SEHNR and CDR2 FQNEAQ (reference sequence). This CDR3 contains 15 residues. CDR3 nucleotides: TGTGCCAGCAGCTTAGCGCTTCGGGACACCTATGGCTACACCTTC. Its protein product is CASSLALRDTYGYTF. Full variable domain (rest looked up from reference TRBV7-9 and TRBJ1-2): DTGVSQNPRHKITKRGQNVTFRCDPISEHNRLYWYRQTLGQGPEFLTYFQNEAQLEKSRLLSDRFSAERPKGSFSTLEIQRTEQGDSAMYLCASSLALRDTYGYTFGSGTRLTVV.

The V call is TRBV7-2, the J call TRBJ2-5, with 14 positions matching TRBD2. The CDR3 extends over 17 amino acids. The germline V gene has CDR1 SGHTA and CDR2 FQGNSA. The J segment lost 4 bases and the V segment lost 4 bases, leaving 8 bases of the junction unmatched. The CDR3 sequence is CASSSQTSGRASETQYF. DNA for the CDR3: TGTGCCAGCAGCTCCCAGACTAGCGGGAGGGCCTCAGAGACCCAGTACTTC.